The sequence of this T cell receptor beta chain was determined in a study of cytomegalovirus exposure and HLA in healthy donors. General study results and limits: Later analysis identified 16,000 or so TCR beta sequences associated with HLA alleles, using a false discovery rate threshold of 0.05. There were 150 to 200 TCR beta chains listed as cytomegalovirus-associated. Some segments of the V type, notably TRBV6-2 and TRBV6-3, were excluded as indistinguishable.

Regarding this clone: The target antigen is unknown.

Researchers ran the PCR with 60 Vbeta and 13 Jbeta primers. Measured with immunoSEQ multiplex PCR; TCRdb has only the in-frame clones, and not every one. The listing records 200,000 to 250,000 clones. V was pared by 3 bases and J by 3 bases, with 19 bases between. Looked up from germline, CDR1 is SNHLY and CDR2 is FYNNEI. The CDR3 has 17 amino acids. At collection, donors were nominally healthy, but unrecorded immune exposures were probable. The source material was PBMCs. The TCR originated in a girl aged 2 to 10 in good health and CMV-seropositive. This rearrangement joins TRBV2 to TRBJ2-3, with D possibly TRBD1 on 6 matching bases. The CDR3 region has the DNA TGTGCCAGCAGTGATTTCCGCGCTTTGAGGGGGACAGATACGCAGTATTTT. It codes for CASSDFRALRGTDTQYF.